The 3 T cell receptor beta chains below all came from one sample that was sequenced in a study of spatial heterogeneity in lung cancer. TCRdb re-derived calls from the 5' RACE reads in MiXCR, one entry per CDR3 protein. Among tens of thousands of distinct CDR3 sequences listed, approximately 8.5% were seen once. Time point reported: sample taken at primary tumor resection. Whole RNA obtained from tumor, nontumor lung or frozen PBMC underwent sequencing without sorting. The sample consisted of PBMCs, taken at surgery. The receptors stem from a male donor with early-stage non-small cell lung cancer.

This clonotype came up many times. The chain is built from TRBV6-5 and TRBJ2-5, with 11 bases aligning to TRBD2. Germline V gives CDR1 MNHEY, CDR2 SVGAGI. The ends lost 5 bases at V and 2 bases at J; junction bases unmatched: 10. CDR3 length: 17 residues. The DNA for the CDR3 is TGTGCCAGCAGTCTCTTCGGTCTAGCGGGGGGACAAGAGACCCAGTACTTC. Translated: CASSLFGLAGGQETQYF.

This clonotype came up a few times. V usage is TRBV11-2 and J usage is TRBJ2-4; D possibly matches TRBD1 or TRBD2 (5 bases each). Trimming stripped 6 bases from V and 4 bases from J, with 13 bases between. This CDR3 has 14 residues. CDR1 and CDR2 from the germline V gene are SGHAT and FQNNGV. The CDR3 coding sequence is TGTGCCAGCAGTCTGGGGACGGAGAAAAACATTCAGTACTTC. This encodes CASSLGTEKNIQYF.

The rearrangement uses TRBV7-8 and TRBJ2-3; maybe TRBD1 (6 bases). CDR3 length: 14 residues. V lost 5 bases and J 6 bases, leaving 15 bases between the germline ends. The germline CDR1 and CDR2 sequences are SGHVS and FQNEAQ. CDR3 in DNA: TGTGCCAGCAGCCCCGTTGGGGGCAGGGATACGCAGTATTTT. Translation: CASSPVGGRDTQYF.